This T cell receptor (beta chain) was found in a study of control samples from healthy donors and cancer patients. Here immunoSEQ multiplex PCR was the method, and the copy in TCRdb shows in-frame clones only, minus some. The sample consists of roughly 160,000 clones, roughly 94% of them appearing once. The sample was PBMCs. The clonotype was recovered from a man aged 60 to 69 with colorectal cancer.

CDR3 DNA sequence: TGTGCCAGCAGCTTAGAGGGACAGGCCACCGGGGAGCTGTTTTTT. As protein: CASSLEGQATGELFF. The chain joins TRBV7-6 to TRBJ2-2; 8 bases agree with TRBD1. The V and J ends lost 1 base and 4 bases, in that order; junction bases with no gene match: 2. CDR3 length: 15 residues. Looked up from germline, CDR1 is SGHVS and CDR2 is FNYEAQ.